This T cell receptor beta chain was documented in a study of cytomegalovirus exposure and HLA in healthy donors. With 5 bases removed from V and 10 bases from J, the gap between germline ends came to 23 bases. Germline V gene sequence: CDR1 MNHEY, CDR2 SVGAGI. The CDR3 consists of 15 residues. The PCR employed 60 Vbeta primers together with 13 Jbeta primers. Using immunoSEQ multiplex PCR, the repertoire was profiled, and TCRdb retains in-frame clones only, with some absent. The sample has about 97,000 clones; less than 85% are singletons. The V and J genes are TRBV6-5 and TRBJ1-1; a weak D match, TRBD1 (6 bases). This TCR was sampled from a middle-aged man in good health and CMV-seronegative. Specimen: PBMCs. The CDR3 DNA follows: TGTGCCAGCAGTACTCGAACCGGGACCCTCAGGGGAGCTTTCTTT. Translated: CASSTRTGTLRGAFF.